These 6 T cell receptor beta chains came from one sample sequenced in a study of cytomegalovirus exposure and HLA in healthy donors. PCR was performed using 60 Vbeta and 13 Jbeta primers. Some clones are missing from TCRdb's copy, which holds only in-frame ones; the method was immunoSEQ multiplex PCR. This sample yields roughly 110,000 clones, of which 79% are seen a single time; about 3% belongs to the top ten. Sequenced input: PBMCs. All receptors come from a woman under 30 in good health and CMV-seropositive.

J is TRBJ2-3 and V is TRBV9, with a tentative D call TRBD1 (5 bases). The CDR3 spans 14 residues. Trimming removed 4 bases at V and 2 bases at J, with 11 bases between. The V gene's germline CDR1 is SGDLS and CDR2 YYNGEE. In DNA form, the CDR3 reads TGTGCCAGCAGCACGACAGACACCACAGATACGCAGTATTTT. Translating it yields CASSTTDTTDTQYF. The full variable domain, its missing parts supplied by reference TRBV9 and TRBJ2-3, is DSGVTQTPKHLITATGQRVTLRCSPRSGDLSVYWYQQSLDQGLQFLIQYYNGEERAKGNILERFSAQQFPDLHSELNLSSLELGDSALYFCASSTTDTTDTQYFGPGTRLTVL.

This rearrangement joins TRBV28 to TRBJ2-3, with TRBD2 matching over 9 bases. The germline gives CDR1 MDHEN, CDR2 SYDVKM. The CDR3 is 18 residues long. With V trimmed by 1 base and J by 4 bases, 12 bases remained unmatched. The DNA for the CDR3 is TGTGCCAGCAGTTTATTGGTCCTAGCGGGAACTCCGGCAGATACGCAGTATTTT. Its translation: CASSLLVLAGTPADTQYF.

The chain couples TRBV2 to TRBJ2-3; 7 positions agree with TRBD2. The junction had 8 bases not matched to a gene; V was cut back by 5 bases and J by 0 bases. The CDR3 length is 16 residues. Germline-derived CDR1 and CDR2 are SNHLY and FYNNEI. Here the CDR3 reads CASSYREAASTDTQYF. The CDR3 DNA reads TGTGCCAGCAGTTACCGGGAGGCAGCTAGCACAGATACGCAGTATTTT.

This clone was counted a few times. The chain combines TRBV9 with TRBJ1-4, with 8 bases identical to TRBD1. CDR1 SGDLS and CDR2 YYNGEE come from the germline V gene. V trimming: 4 bases; J trimming: 4 bases; junction bases outside the gene matches: 6. The CDR3 runs 15 residues. The CDR3 bases are TGTGCCAGCAGCCCCTGGACAGGGCTTAATGAAAAACTGTTTTTT. It codes for CASSPWTGLNEKLFF.

This clone was recorded a few times. The rearrangement joins TRBV27 to TRBJ2-7, with D uncertain. Trimming took off 5 bases at V and 5 bases at J, with 13 bases between the two ends. There are 13 residues in the CDR3. Germline-derived CDR1 and CDR2 are MNHEY and SMNVEV (reference sequence). In DNA form, the CDR3 reads TGTGCCAGCAGTATAGGAGAGAGCGACGAGCAGTACTTC. It yields the protein CASSIGESDEQYF.

This rearrangement joins TRBV7-9 to TRBJ2-1, with D perhaps TRBD1 (6 bases). The CDR3 contains 15 residues. V lost 1 base to trimming and J lost 5 bases, with 12 bases between them. Germline-derived CDR1 and CDR2 are SEHNR and FQNEAQ (reference sequence). The CDR3 bases are TGTGCCAGCAGCTTAGAGGTGGGGGCGGACAATGAGCAGTTCTTC. This codes for CASSLEVGADNEQFF.